The 24 T cell receptor beta chains given below trace back to one sample, sequenced in a study of T-cell reconstitution after alpha-beta-depleted transplantation in children. Construction of the TCRbeta library involved unique molecular identifiers. TCRdb fed the PCR reads into MiXCR, producing one record per CDR3 protein. This table holds about 500,000 distinct CDR3 sequences, over 25% found once. The sample in question was PBMCs from the stem cell graft donor, obtained from the stem cell graft. Every receptor here comes from a human donor who donated a stem cell graft to a child with aplastic anemia.

This clonotype was seen repeatedly, ten times or more. The gene calls are TRBV5-5 and TRBJ2-1, with D uncertain. The V end was cut by 4 bases, the J end by 0 bases, with 14 bases between. This CDR3 spans 16 amino acids. In germline, CDR1 is SGHKS, CDR2 YYEKEE (reference sequence). The CDR3, as DNA: TGTGCCAGCAGCCCCCACTACGCCAGCTCCTACAATGAGCAGTTCTTC. Protein product: CASSPHYASSYNEQFF.

V and J are TRBV7-2 and TRBJ2-2; 9 nucleotides match TRBD2. The J segment lost 6 bases and the V segment lost 7 bases, leaving 12 bases of the junction unmatched. Per the germline V gene, CDR1 is SGHTA and CDR2 is FQGNSA. The CDR3 sequence is 16 residues long. CDR3 nucleotides: TGTGCCAGCACCGACCGGACTAGCGCCACACCCGGGGAGCTGTTTTTT. As protein: CASTDRTSATPGELFF.

The chain links TRBV7-9 to TRBJ2-7, with D unclear. Trimming removed 1 base from V and 4 bases from J, with 5 bases in between. The CDR3 consists of 12 residues. Germline V lookup: CDR1 SEHNR, CDR2 FQNEAQ (reference sequence). The CDR3 DNA sequence: TGTGCCAGCAGCTTAGACCTTTACGAGCAGTACTTC. This sequence encodes CASSLDLYEQYF.

Here the CDR3 reads CSVEERTSTYEQYF. The CDR3 bases are TGCAGCGTTGAAGAGAGGACCTCAACCTACGAGCAGTACTTC. This chain links TRBV29-1 with TRBJ2-7; D ambiguous. V lost 0 bases, J lost 2 bases, and 11 bases lay in between. The CDR3 is 14 amino acids. The V gene's germline CDR1 is SQVTM and CDR2 ANQGSEA.

This chain connects TRBV4-3 to TRBJ1-4, with D tentatively TRBD1 (5 bases). The CDR3 loop spans 16 amino acids. The V end was cut by 0 bases, the J end by 3 bases, with 11 bases between. The V gene's germline CDR1 is LGHNA and CDR2 YSLEER. For the CDR3, the DNA is TGCGCCAGCAGCCAAGATCTGGGGCTATCTAATGAAAAACTGTTTTTT. This translates into CASSQDLGLSNEKLFF.

This clonotype was found a few times. The chain carries TRBV12-3 or TRBV12-4 and TRBJ2-2, with TRBD1 matching over 8 bases. The CDR3 runs 15 residues. With 5 bases clipped from V and 3 bases from J, the junction kept 5 bases outside the gene matches. CDR3 residues: CASSHRTGHTGELFF. CDR3 DNA: TGTGCCAGCAGTCATCGGACAGGGCACACCGGGGAGCTGTTTTTT.

This clonotype was seen only a few times. CDR3 protein: CASSFSRLGGNQPQHF. CDR3 DNA sequence: TGTGCCAGCAGCTTCTCAAGACTGGGTGGGAATCAGCCCCAGCATTTT. The chain joins TRBV5-8 to TRBJ1-5; D is ambiguous. The CDR3 has 16 amino acids. Per germline, CDR1 SGHTS and CDR2 YDEGEE. With 2 bases removed from V and 4 bases from J, the gap between germline ends came to 16 bases.

The chain combines TRBV27 with TRBJ1-1; 7 bases align to TRBD1. V lost 8 bases, J lost 3 bases, and 9 bases stayed unmatched. CDR1 and CDR2 from the germline V gene are MNHEY and SMNVEV (reference sequence). This CDR3 region has 14 residues. The CDR3: CASVRSRGHTEAFF. The CDR3 nucleotides are TGTGCCAGCGTCCGGTCAAGGGGGCACACTGAAGCTTTCTTT.

V and J are TRBV10-3 and TRBJ1-1, with D perhaps TRBD1 (5 bases). From germline, CDR1 is ENHRY and CDR2 SYGVKD. V was pared by 2 bases and J by 0 bases, with 13 bases between. CDR3 length equals 16 residues. The DNA for the CDR3 is TGTGCCATCAGTGAGCGGCTGCAGGGCTTGAACACTGAAGCTTTCTTT. Translation: CAISERLQGLNTEAFF.

This clonotype was detected only a few times. This chain connects TRBV6-1 to TRBJ2-7; no definite D call. Germline-derived CDR1 and CDR2 are MNHNS and SASEGT. V lost 0 bases, J lost 8 bases, and 11 bases lay in between. The CDR3 extends over 13 amino acids. The DNA of the CDR3 is TGTGCCAGCAGTGAAGCGGACGGTTTCAAGCAGTACTTC. Its translation: CASSEADGFKQYF.

The genes are TRBV7-9 and TRBJ2-5; the D is unclear. V dropped 2 bases and J dropped 5 bases, with 15 bases sitting between them. This CDR3 is 15 amino acids long. Germline lookup yields CDR1 SEHNR and CDR2 FQNEAQ (reference sequence). The CDR3 reads CASSLLMNAVETQYF. The CDR3 DNA sequence: TGTGCCAGCAGCTTACTCATGAATGCAGTCGAGACCCAGTACTTC.

This clonotype was observed a handful of times. V gene TRBV4-3 combines with J gene TRBJ2-1; D is uncertain. The CDR3 is made up of 14 amino acids. Trimming took 2 bases from V and 7 from J, leaving 12 bases between them. Germline V lookup: CDR1 LGHNA, CDR2 YSLEER. CDR3 loop: CASSQFRSGNEQFF. DNA of the CDR3: TGCGCCAGCAGCCAATTTCGGTCTGGGAATGAGCAGTTCTTC.

This clonotype has just a few counts. The chain carries TRBV9 and TRBJ2-1, with 11 nucleotides matching TRBD2. Germline values: CDR1 SGDLS, CDR2 YYNGEE. Germline trimming cut 3 bases from V and 7 bases from J; bases unmatched to any gene: 6. This CDR3 comprises 15 residues. CDR3 sequence (DNA): TGTGCCAGCAGCGCAGGACTAGCGGGTGGGAATGAGCAGTTCTTC. Its protein product is CASSAGLAGGNEQFF.

This sequence joins TRBV2 and TRBJ2-1; TRBD2 matches at 14 bases. The J segment lost 8 bases and the V segment lost 4 bases, leaving 4 bases of the junction unmatched. CDR1 and CDR2 from the germline V gene are SNHLY and FYNNEI. CDR3 length: 15 residues. The DNA of the CDR3 is TGTGCCAGCAGTGGAAAGACTAGCGGGAGGGATGAGCAGTTCTTC. Translation gives CASSGKTSGRDEQFF.

This clonotype was counted between two and nine times. The V call is TRBV29-1, the J call TRBJ1-2; D is possibly TRBD1 (5 bases). The germline V and J ends were trimmed by 6 bases and 8 bases, with 19 bases remaining between them. The CDR3 sequence is 13 residues long. Per germline, CDR1 SQVTM and CDR2 ANQGSEA. The CDR3 coding sequence is TGCAGCGTCGCCGGGACGGAAGTGAAGGGCTACACCTTC. Encoded protein: CSVAGTEVKGYTF.

The genes are TRBV12-3 or TRBV12-4 and TRBJ1-3; no clear D. The CDR3 is made up of 14 amino acids. V lost 3 bases, J lost 4 bases, and 10 bases lay in between. The CDR3 protein is CASSLGMGGNTIYF. The CDR3 DNA reads as TGTGCCAGCAGTTTGGGGATGGGGGGAAACACCATATATTTT.

This clonotype appeared a few times. The CDR3 spells CASGRGPGGNTIYF. The DNA of the CDR3 is TGTGCCAGCGGACGGGGACCAGGTGGAAACACCATATATTTT. V usage is TRBV12-3 or TRBV12-4 and J usage is TRBJ1-3; D is possibly TRBD1 (5 bases). Trimming pared 8 bases from V and 3 bases from J, leaving 14 bases between. This CDR3 is built from 14 residues.

This clonotype was observed a handful of times. The chain has TRBV7-9 and TRBJ2-4, with D possibly being TRBD1 or TRBD2 (5 bases each). There are 15 residues in the CDR3. Germline loops: CDR1 SEHNR, CDR2 FQNEAQ (reference sequence). The V end lost 3 bases, the J end lost 0 bases, and 9 bases lay between the germline ends. The DNA of the CDR3 is TGTGCCAGCAGCTTCGCAGGGACAGCCAAAAACATTCAGTACTTC. It specifies CASSFAGTAKNIQYF.

In DNA, the CDR3 is TGCAGCGTTGAAACAGGGGGCGCAGATACGCAGTATTTT. Translated, it gives CSVETGGADTQYF. The J gene is TRBJ2-3, the V gene TRBV29-1, with TRBD1 identical over 9 bases. V shed 2 bases and J 4 bases; nucleotides not matched to a gene: 1. Germline lookup yields CDR1 SQVTM and CDR2 ANQGSEA. The CDR3 length is 13 residues.

V is TRBV3-1 and J is TRBJ2-1; 7 nucleotides agree with TRBD2. V lost 4 bases and J lost 4; bases outside the gene matches: 10. Germline CDR1 reads LGHDT; CDR2 reads YNNKEL (reference sequence). The CDR3 has 16 residues. CDR3 in DNA: TGTGCCAGCAGCCCAAGTTTTAGCGGGTCGTACAATGAGCAGTTCTTC. It codes for CASSPSFSGSYNEQFF.

V is TRBV4-3 and J is TRBJ2-3; 7 nucleotides line up with TRBD2. V shed 0 bases, J shed 1 base, and the junction held 7 bases outside the gene matches. Germline values: CDR1 LGHNA, CDR2 YSLEER. This CDR3 has 17 amino acids. The CDR3 DNA sequence: TGCGCCAGCAGCCAAGATCTCGGCGGGGGACGCACAGATACGCAGTATTTT. Protein product: CASSQDLGGGRTDTQYF.

This chain joins TRBV18 and TRBJ2-7; 13 bases map to TRBD2. The length of the CDR3 is 14 residues. After removal of 4 bases from V and 5 bases from J, the junction contained 2 bases not matched to a gene. Germline V gene data show CDR1 as KGHSH and CDR2 as LQKENI. The CDR3 bases are TGTGCCAGCTCACGGACTAGCGGGAGCAACGAGCAGTACTTC. This encodes CASSRTSGSNEQYF.

The chain joins TRBV4-1 to TRBJ1-5, with D perhaps TRBD1 (5 bases). Trimming shortened V by 0 bases and J by 1 base, and 10 bases separated the two germline ends. CDR3 length: 16 residues. Germline V gene lookup returns CDR1 MGHRA and CDR2 YSYEKL. The CDR3 nucleotides are TGCGCCAGCAGCCAAGAAAAAGGGGTCAGCAATCAGCCCCAGCATTTT. Translating gives CASSQEKGVSNQPQHF.

This clonotype was found once. V and J are TRBV20-1 and TRBJ2-1; 8 bases fit TRBD2. CDR3 length: 17 amino acids. The germline gives CDR1 DFQATT, CDR2 SNEGSKA (reference sequence). The CDR3 nucleotides read TGCTGCGCTAGAGTATCGGTCGTGAGCGGGAGACACAATGAGCAGTTCTTC. Amino acids: CCARVSVVSGRHNEQFF.